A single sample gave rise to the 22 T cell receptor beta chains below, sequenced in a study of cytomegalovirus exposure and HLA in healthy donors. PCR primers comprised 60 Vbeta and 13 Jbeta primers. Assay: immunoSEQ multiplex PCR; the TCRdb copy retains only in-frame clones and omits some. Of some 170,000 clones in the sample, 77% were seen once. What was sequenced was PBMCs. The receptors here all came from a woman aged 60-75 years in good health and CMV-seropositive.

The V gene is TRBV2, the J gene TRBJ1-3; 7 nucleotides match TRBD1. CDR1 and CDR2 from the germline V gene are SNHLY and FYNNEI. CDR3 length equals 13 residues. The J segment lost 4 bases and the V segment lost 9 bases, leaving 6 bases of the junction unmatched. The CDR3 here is CAREPGQGNTIYF. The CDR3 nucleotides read TGTGCCAGAGAACCGGGACAGGGAAACACCATATATTTT. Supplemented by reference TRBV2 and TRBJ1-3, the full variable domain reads EPEVTQTPSHQVTQMGQEVILRCVPISNHLYFYWYRQILGQKVEFLVSFYNNEISEKSEIFDDQFSVERPDGSNFTLKIRSTKLEDSAMYFCAREPGQGNTIYFGEGSWLTVV.

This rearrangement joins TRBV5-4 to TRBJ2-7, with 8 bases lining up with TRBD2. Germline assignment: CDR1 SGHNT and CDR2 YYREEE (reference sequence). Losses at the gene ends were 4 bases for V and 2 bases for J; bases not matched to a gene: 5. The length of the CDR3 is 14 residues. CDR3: CASSRGGNPYEQYF. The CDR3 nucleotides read TGTGCCAGCAGCCGCGGGGGGAACCCCTACGAGCAGTACTTC.

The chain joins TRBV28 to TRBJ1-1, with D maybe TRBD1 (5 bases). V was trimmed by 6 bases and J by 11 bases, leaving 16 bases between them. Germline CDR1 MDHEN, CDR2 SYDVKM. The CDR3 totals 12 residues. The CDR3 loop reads CASSPTGGIAFF. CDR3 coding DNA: TGTGCCAGCAGCCCCACGGGGGGAATTGCTTTCTTT.

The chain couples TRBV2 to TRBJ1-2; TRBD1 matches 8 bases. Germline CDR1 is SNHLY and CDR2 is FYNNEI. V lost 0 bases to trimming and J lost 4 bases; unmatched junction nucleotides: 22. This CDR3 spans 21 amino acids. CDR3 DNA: TGTGCCAGCAGTGAAGCACTTTGGCGGGTTTTCAAGCAGACAGGGGCCTATGGCTACACCTTC. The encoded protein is CASSEALWRVFKQTGAYGYTF.

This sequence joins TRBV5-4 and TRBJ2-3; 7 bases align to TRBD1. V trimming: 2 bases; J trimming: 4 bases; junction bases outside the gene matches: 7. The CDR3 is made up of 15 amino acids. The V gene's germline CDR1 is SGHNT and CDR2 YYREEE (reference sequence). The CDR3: CASSFGQGDPDTQYF. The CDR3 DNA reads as TGTGCCAGCAGCTTTGGTCAGGGGGACCCAGATACGCAGTATTTT.

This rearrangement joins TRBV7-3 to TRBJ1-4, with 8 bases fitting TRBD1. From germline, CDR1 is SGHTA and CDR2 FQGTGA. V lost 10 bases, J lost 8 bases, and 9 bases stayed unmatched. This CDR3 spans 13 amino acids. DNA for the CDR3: TGTGCCAACCAATGGACAGGGCGGGAAAAACTGTTTTTT. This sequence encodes CANQWTGREKLFF.

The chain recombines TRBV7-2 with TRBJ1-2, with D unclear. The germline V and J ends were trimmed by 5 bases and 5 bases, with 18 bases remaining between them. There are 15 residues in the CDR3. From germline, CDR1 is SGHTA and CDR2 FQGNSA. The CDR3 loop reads CASSPDRRSGYGYTF. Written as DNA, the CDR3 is TGTGCCAGCAGCCCGGACCGCCGATCGGGGTATGGCTACACCTTC.

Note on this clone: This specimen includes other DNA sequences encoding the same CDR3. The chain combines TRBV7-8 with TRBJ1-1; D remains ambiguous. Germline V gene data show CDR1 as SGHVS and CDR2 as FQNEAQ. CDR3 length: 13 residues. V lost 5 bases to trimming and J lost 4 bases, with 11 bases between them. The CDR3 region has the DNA TGTGCCAGCAGCCTTCGCGAGGGCACTGAAGCTTTCTTT. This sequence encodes CASSLREGTEAFF. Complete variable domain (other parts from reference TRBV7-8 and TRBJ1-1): GAGVSQSPRYKVAKRGQDVALRCDPISGHVSLFWYQQALGQGPEFLTYFQNEAQLDKSGLPSDRFFAERPEGSVSTLKIQRTQQEDSAVYLCASSLREGTEAFFGQGTRLTVV.

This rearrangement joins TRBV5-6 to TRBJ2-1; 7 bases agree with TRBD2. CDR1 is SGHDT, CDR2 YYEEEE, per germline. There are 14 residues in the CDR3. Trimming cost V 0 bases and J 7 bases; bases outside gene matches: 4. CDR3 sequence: CASSLVGGSNEQFF. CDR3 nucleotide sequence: TGTGCCAGCAGCTTGGTCGGGGGGTCTAATGAGCAGTTCTTC.

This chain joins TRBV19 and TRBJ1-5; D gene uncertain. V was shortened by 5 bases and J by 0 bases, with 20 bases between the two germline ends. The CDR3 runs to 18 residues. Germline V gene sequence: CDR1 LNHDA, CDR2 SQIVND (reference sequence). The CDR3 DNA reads TGTGCCAGTAGTCCCTCCGTCCCGGTAAGAGGTAGCAATCAGCCCCAGCATTTT. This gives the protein CASSPSVPVRGSNQPQHF.

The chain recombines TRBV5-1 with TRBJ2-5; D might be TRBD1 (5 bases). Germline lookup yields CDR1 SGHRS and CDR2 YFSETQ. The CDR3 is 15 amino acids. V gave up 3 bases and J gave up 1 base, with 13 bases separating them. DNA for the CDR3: TGCGCCAGCAGCTCTCGAAGGGGCCCCCAAGAGACCCAGTACTTC. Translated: CASSSRRGPQETQYF.

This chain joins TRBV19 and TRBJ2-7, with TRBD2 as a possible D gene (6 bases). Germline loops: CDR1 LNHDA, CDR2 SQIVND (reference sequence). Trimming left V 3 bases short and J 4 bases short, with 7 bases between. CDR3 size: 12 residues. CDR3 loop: CASSMGGYEQYF. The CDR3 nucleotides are TGTGCCAGTAGTATGGGGGGTTACGAGCAGTACTTC.

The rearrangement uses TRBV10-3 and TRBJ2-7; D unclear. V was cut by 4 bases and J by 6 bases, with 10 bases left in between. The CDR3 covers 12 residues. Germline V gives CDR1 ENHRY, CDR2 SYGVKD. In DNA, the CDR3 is TGTGCCATCAGTGGGAGTTCCGGCGAGCAGTACTTC. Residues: CAISGSSGEQYF.

The CDR3 DNA reads TGTGCCAGCAGCCTTATAGAGGGAGGTGAGCAGTTCTTC. It yields the protein CASSLIEGGEQFF. This rearrangement joins TRBV7-2 to TRBJ2-1; D perhaps matches TRBD2 (6 bases). CDR3 length equals 13 residues. CDR1 is SGHTA, CDR2 FQGNSA, per germline. V lost 5 bases, J lost 9 bases, and 14 bases lay in between.

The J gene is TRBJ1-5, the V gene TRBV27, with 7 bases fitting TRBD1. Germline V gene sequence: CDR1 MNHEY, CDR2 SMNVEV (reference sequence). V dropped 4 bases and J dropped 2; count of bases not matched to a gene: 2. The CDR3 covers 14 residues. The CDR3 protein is CASSSDRGNQPQHF. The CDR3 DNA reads TGTGCCAGCAGTTCCGACAGGGGCAATCAGCCCCAGCATTTT.

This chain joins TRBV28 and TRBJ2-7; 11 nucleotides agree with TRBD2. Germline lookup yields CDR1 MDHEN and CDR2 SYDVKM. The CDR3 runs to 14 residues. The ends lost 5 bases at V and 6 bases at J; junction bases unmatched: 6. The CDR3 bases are TGTGCCAGCAGTCCGCGACTAGCGGGGATCGAGCAGTACTTC. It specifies CASSPRLAGIEQYF.

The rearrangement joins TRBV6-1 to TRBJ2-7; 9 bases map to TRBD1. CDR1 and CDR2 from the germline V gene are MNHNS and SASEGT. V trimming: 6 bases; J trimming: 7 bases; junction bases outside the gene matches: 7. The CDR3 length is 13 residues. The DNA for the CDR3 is TGTGCCAGCAGCGGGACAGGGAGGTATGAGCAGTACTTC. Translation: CASSGTGRYEQYF.

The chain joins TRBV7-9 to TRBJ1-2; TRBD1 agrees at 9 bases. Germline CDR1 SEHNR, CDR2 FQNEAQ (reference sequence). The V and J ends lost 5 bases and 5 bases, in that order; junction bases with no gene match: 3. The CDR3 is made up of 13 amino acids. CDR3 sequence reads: CASSPGQGYGYTF. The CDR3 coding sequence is TGTGCCAGCAGCCCGGGACAGGGTTATGGCTACACCTTC.

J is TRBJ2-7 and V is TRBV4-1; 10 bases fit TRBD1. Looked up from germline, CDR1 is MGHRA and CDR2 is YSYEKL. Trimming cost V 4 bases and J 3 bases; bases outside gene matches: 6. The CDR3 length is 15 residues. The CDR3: CASSPRTGGGYEQYF. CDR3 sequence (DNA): TGCGCCAGCAGCCCCCGGACAGGGGGAGGCTACGAGCAGTACTTC.

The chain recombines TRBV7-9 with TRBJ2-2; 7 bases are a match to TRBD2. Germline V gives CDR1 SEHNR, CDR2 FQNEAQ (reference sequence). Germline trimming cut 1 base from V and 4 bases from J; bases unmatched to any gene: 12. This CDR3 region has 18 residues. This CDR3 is CASSLEFLAGDSTGELFF. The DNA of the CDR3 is TGTGCCAGCAGCTTAGAATTTCTGGCGGGAGATAGCACCGGGGAGCTGTTTTTT.

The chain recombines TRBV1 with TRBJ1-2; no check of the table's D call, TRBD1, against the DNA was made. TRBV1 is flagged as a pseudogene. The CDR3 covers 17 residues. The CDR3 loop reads CTSSQRPYRGAHYGYTF. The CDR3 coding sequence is TGCACCAGCAGCCAAAGGCCTTACAGGGGAGCCCACTATGGCTACACCTTC.

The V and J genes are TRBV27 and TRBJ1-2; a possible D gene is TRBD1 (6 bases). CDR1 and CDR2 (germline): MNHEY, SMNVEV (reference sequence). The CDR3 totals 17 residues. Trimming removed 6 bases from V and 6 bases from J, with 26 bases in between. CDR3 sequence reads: CASRNPVRGARSHGYTF. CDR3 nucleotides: TGTGCCAGCAGAAACCCCGTCCGGGGGGCGCGTAGCCATGGCTACACCTTC.